Given below is one T cell receptor beta chain in context. The antigen is undetermined. The sample belongs to a study of shared clonotypes between healthy human individuals. Across the whole study: A donor's plate count was three for CD4 naive and three for CD4 memory; CD8 naive had two and CD8 memory one.

Deep was the level used in running the assay. Replicate sorted-subset PCRs were loaded with 150 to 250 ng DNA, about 30,000 T cell genomes. Profiling relied on immunoSEQ multiplex PCR, and the TCRdb table lists in-frame clones only, not all of them. The sample has over 95,000 clones; about 63% are singletons. Study results and caveats: Larger estimated richness was generally seen in naive subsets than in memory subsets.

Sequenced material: memory CD8+ T cells sorted from blood. Indicated subset: CD45RO+ cells pooled with CCR7-negative TemRA cells. This TCR was recovered from a woman in her 30s in good health.

CDR3 in amino acids: CASSYTGSTGEQYF. The DNA of the CDR3 is TGTGCCAGCAGTTACACAGGGAGTACGGGAGAGCAGTACTTC. This chain links TRBV6-5 with TRBJ2-7; TRBD1 might be the D (6 bases). CDR1 is MNHEY, CDR2 SVGAGI, per germline. The CDR3 consists of 14 residues. Deletions cut 2 bases from V and 7 bases from J, with 15 bases between.